The 32 T cell receptor beta chains presented below share a single source sample, sequenced in a study of blood T cell repertoires in COVID-19. Sequencing used immunoSEQ multiplex PCR; TCRdb keeps in-frame clones, though not all of them. Of approximately 350,000 clones in the sample, 85% to 90% are singletons; the top ten hold roughly 0.99%. Sequencing was done on a sample of PBMCs or T cells enriched from blood (not recorded which). Every receptor here comes from a young man who had recovered from COVID-19.

The V gene is TRBV10-2, the J gene TRBJ1-6; TRBD1 might be the D (5 bases). Trimming cost V 7 bases and J 16 bases, with 17 bases left between them. CDR1 is WSHSY and CDR2 is SAAADI in the germline V gene. This CDR3 spans 12 amino acids. This chain's CDR3 is CASTNRGGTLHF. The CDR3 DNA sequence: TGCGCCAGCACAAACCGGGGAGGGACTCTCCACTTT.

The chain has TRBV9 and TRBJ2-1; 7 bases map to TRBD2. This CDR3 contains 16 residues. Germline CDR1 is SGDLS and CDR2 is YYNGEE. The ends lost 7 bases at V and 1 base at J; junction bases unmatched: 11. The CDR3 coding sequence is TGTGCCAGCGGGGGGGTCCATAGCGGTTCCTACAATGAGCAGTTCTTC. This sequence encodes CASGGVHSGSYNEQFF.

V gene TRBV3-1 (or the pseudogene TRBV3-2) combines with J gene TRBJ1-3, with 9 bases identical to TRBD1. This CDR3 comprises 14 residues. With V trimmed by 1 base and J by 8 bases, 3 bases remained unmatched. CDR1 LGHDT and CDR2 YNNKEL come from the germline V gene (reference sequence). CDR3 residues: CASSQVQGADTIYF. The CDR3, as DNA: TGTGCCAGCAGCCAAGTACAGGGGGCAGACACCATATATTTT.

The rearrangement links TRBV3-1 (or the pseudogene TRBV3-2) to TRBJ1-5; D gene ambiguous. Germline CDR1 and CDR2: LGHDT and YNNKEL (reference sequence). Trimming pared 0 bases from V and 4 bases from J, leaving 4 bases between. The CDR3 sequence is 13 residues long. The CDR3 sequence is CASSQDRNQPQHF. The DNA of the CDR3 is TGTGCCAGCAGCCAAGACAGAAATCAGCCCCAGCATTTT.

In DNA, the CDR3 is TGTGCCAGCAGCTTAGATAACTCGAACACTGAAGCTTTCTTT. Protein sequence: CASSLDNSNTEAFF. V gene TRBV7-3 combines with J gene TRBJ1-1; D not resolved. The CDR3 runs to 14 residues. Trimming pared 2 bases from V and 1 base from J, leaving 8 bases between. Germline values: CDR1 SGHTA, CDR2 FQGTGA.

V usage is TRBV28 and J usage is TRBJ2-1; TRBD2 agrees at 8 bases. Germline V CDR1 and CDR2: MDHEN, SYDVKM. This CDR3 is built from 14 residues. The V and J ends lost 7 bases and 1 base, in that order; junction bases with no gene match: 3. For the CDR3, the DNA is TGTGCCAGCACCCGGGGGGGTTCCTACAATGAGCAGTTCTTC. This translates into CASTRGGSYNEQFF.

With regard to this clone: Within the sample, other DNA sequences also encode this same CDR3. The V gene is TRBV5-1, the J gene TRBJ1-2; D is uncertain. V was pared by 0 bases and J by 4 bases, with 4 bases between. Germline V CDR1 and CDR2: SGHRS, YFSETQ. CDR3 length: 12 amino acids. The CDR3 sequence: CASSLDTYGYTF. CDR3 bases: TGCGCCAGCAGCTTGGACACCTATGGCTACACCTTC.

The V gene is TRBV19, the J gene TRBJ2-2; D might be TRBD2 (5 bases). V dropped 5 bases and J dropped 7 bases, with 11 bases sitting between them. Germline V CDR1 and CDR2: LNHDA, SQIVND (reference sequence). This CDR3 has 13 residues. This CDR3 reads CASSRQAGGELFF. The CDR3 DNA reads TGTGCCAGTAGTCGGCAGGCGGGCGGGGAGCTGTTTTTT.

The chain employs TRBV29-1 and TRBJ2-5; TRBD1 agrees at 8 bases. With V trimmed by 3 bases and J by 2 bases, 17 bases remained unmatched. The CDR3 sequence is 18 residues long. Germline assignment: CDR1 SQVTM and CDR2 ANQGSEA. In nucleotides, the CDR3 is TGCAGCGTTGAGGGGAGTGGACAGGGTTGGCCACGACAAGAGACCCAGTACTTC. This translates into CSVEGSGQGWPRQETQYF.

The genes are TRBV5-1 and TRBJ2-1, with TRBD1 identical over 7 bases. Unmatched junction bases numbered 4, after V lost 0 bases and J lost 7 bases. Germline-derived CDR1 and CDR2 are SGHRS and YFSETQ. This CDR3 comprises 14 residues. The CDR3 coding sequence is TGCGCCAGCAGCTTGGGGAACAGGGGTAATGAGCAGTTCTTC. It is translated as CASSLGNRGNEQFF.

The chain has TRBV11-3 and TRBJ1-3; D uncertain. The CDR3 is 14 residues long. Trimming left V 5 bases short and J 0 bases short, with 8 bases between. CDR1 and CDR2 from the germline V gene are SGHNT and YENEEA. CDR3 coding DNA: TGTGCCAGCAGCCAAGGAGGCTCTGGAAACACCATATATTTT. Its translation: CASSQGGSGNTIYF.

This clone was seen only once. The chain uses TRBV2 and TRBJ1-2; 12 nucleotides agree with TRBD1. Germline lookup yields CDR1 SNHLY and CDR2 FYNNEI. The V and J ends lost 3 bases and 2 bases, in that order; junction bases with no gene match: 7. The CDR3 consists of 17 residues. CDR3 DNA sequence: TGTGCCAGCAGTGAGGTGGGACAGGGGGCTCTGAACTATGGCTACACCTTC. This sequence encodes CASSEVGQGALNYGYTF. Complete variable domain (other parts from reference TRBV2 and TRBJ1-2): EPEVTQTPSHQVTQMGQEVILRCVPISNHLYFYWYRQILGQKVEFLVSFYNNEISEKSEIFDDQFSVERPDGSNFTLKIRSTKLEDSAMYFCASSEVGQGALNYGYTFGSGTRLTVV.

The V call is TRBV28, the J call TRBJ2-5; D perhaps matches TRBD1 (6 bases). The CDR3 length is 14 residues. Germline V lookup: CDR1 MDHEN, CDR2 SYDVKM. Trimming took 2 bases from V and 0 from J, leaving 7 bases between them. This chain's CDR3 is CASSLGQYQETQYF. For the CDR3, the DNA is TGTGCCAGCAGTTTAGGACAGTACCAAGAGACCCAGTACTTC.

V gene TRBV6-5 combines with J gene TRBJ1-2, with TRBD1 matching over 9 bases. There are 13 residues in the CDR3. V shed 10 bases, J shed 10 bases, and the junction held 13 bases outside the gene matches. Germline loops: CDR1 MNHEY, CDR2 SVGAGI. In DNA form, the CDR3 reads TGTGCCACCGAAGAACAGGGGGCGCTTTCCTACACCTTC. This sequence encodes CATEEQGALSYTF.

The chain uses TRBV10-3 and TRBJ2-3; TRBD2 matches 9 bases. Trimming at V came to 6 bases and at J to 1 base, leaving 5 bases not matched to a gene. Germline CDR1 ENHRY, CDR2 SYGVKD. This CDR3 has 15 amino acids. CDR3 loop: CAIRRASGGTDTQYF. DNA for the CDR3: TGTGCCATCAGGCGTGCTAGCGGGGGCACAGATACGCAGTATTTT.

This rearrangement joins TRBV9 to TRBJ2-7; 10 bases agree with TRBD2. Germline V CDR1 and CDR2: SGDLS, YYNGEE. The CDR3 has 16 amino acids. The ends lost 1 base at V and 4 bases at J; junction bases unmatched: 8. The CDR3 here is CASSVFSSGGMYEQYF. The CDR3 DNA is TGTGCCAGCAGCGTATTCTCTAGCGGGGGCATGTACGAGCAGTACTTC.

This clone was counted a single time. This chain connects TRBV28 to TRBJ1-5; perhaps TRBD1 as D (6 bases). V lost 4 bases, J lost 0 bases, and 10 bases lay in between. This CDR3 region has 15 residues. Germline assignment: CDR1 MDHEN and CDR2 SYDVKM. CDR3 sequence (DNA): TGTGCCAGCAGTTCAGGGGCCCCTAGCAATCAGCCCCAGCATTTT. Its protein is CASSSGAPSNQPQHF.

In DNA form, the CDR3 reads TGTGCCAGCAGCTCCCCCATGGGGACAGGGAATGAAAAACTGTTTTTT. Translating it yields CASSSPMGTGNEKLFF. J is TRBJ1-4 and V is TRBV7-8; 9 nucleotides align to TRBD1. Germline V gene data show CDR1 as SGHVS and CDR2 as FQNEAQ. V lost 4 bases and J lost 5; bases outside the gene matches: 8. The CDR3 spans 16 residues.

This rearrangement joins TRBV4-1 to TRBJ2-5; TRBD1 is a possible D gene (6 bases). With 4 bases removed from V and 5 bases from J, the gap between germline ends came to 14 bases. This CDR3 spans 14 amino acids. CDR1 and CDR2 (germline): MGHRA, YSYEKL. The CDR3 nucleotides read TGCGCCAGCAGCCTGTCGACAGGTCGGGAGACCCAGTACTTC. The encoded protein is CASSLSTGRETQYF.

The chain recombines TRBV10-3 with TRBJ2-7; D possibly corresponds to TRBD2 (5 bases). V lost 11 bases and J lost 2, with 10 bases in between. This CDR3 has 11 residues. CDR1 and CDR2 (germline): ENHRY, SYGVKD. Written as DNA, the CDR3 is TGTGCCGCGGGTACCACCTACGAGCAGTACTTC. Its translation: CAAGTTYEQYF.

This sequence joins TRBV5-4 and TRBJ2-6, with D unclear. The CDR3 loop spans 17 amino acids. CDR1 is SGHNT, CDR2 YYREEE, per germline (reference sequence). Trimming took 0 bases from V and 0 from J, leaving 10 bases between them. CDR3 residues: CASSLGPARSGANVLTF. DNA of the CDR3: TGTGCCAGCAGCTTGGGGCCCGCCCGCTCTGGGGCCAACGTCCTGACTTTC.

This chain connects TRBV9 to TRBJ2-7; D may be TRBD1 (7 bases). This CDR3 has 15 amino acids. From germline, CDR1 is SGDLS and CDR2 YYNGEE. V dropped 0 bases and J dropped 2 bases, with 12 bases sitting between them. The CDR3 loop is CASSVAAGQTYEQYF. DNA for the CDR3: TGTGCCAGCAGCGTAGCTGCGGGACAGACCTACGAGCAGTACTTC. The entire variable domain, with the rest obtained from reference TRBV9 and TRBJ2-7, is as follows: DSGVTQTPKHLITATGQRVTLRCSPRSGDLSVYWYQQSLDQGLQFLIQYYNGEERAKGNILERFSAQQFPDLHSELNLSSLELGDSALYFCASSVAAGQTYEQYFGPGTRLTVT.

This clone has more than one count but fewer than ten. V usage is TRBV28 and J usage is TRBJ1-5; 7 nucleotides align to TRBD1. J gave up 6 bases and V 6 bases, and 8 bases lay outside the gene matches. Looked up from germline, CDR1 is MDHEN and CDR2 is SYDVKM. This CDR3 spans 14 amino acids. The CDR3 DNA sequence: TGTGCCAGCAGCCAGGGGGGTACCGGTCAGCCCCAGCATTTT. As protein: CASSQGGTGQPQHF.

V and J are TRBV24-1 and TRBJ2-1, with TRBD2 matching 13 bases. Germline V gene lookup returns CDR1 KGHDR and CDR2 SFDVKD. The CDR3 has 17 residues. Trimming removed 3 bases from V and 1 base from J; junction bases left unmatched: 2. The CDR3 loop reads CATSDPTSGRSYNEQFF. DNA for the CDR3: TGTGCCACCAGTGATCCGACTAGCGGGAGGTCCTACAATGAGCAGTTCTTC.

This clone has just a few counts. Here the CDR3 reads CASSIGAIYEQYF. In nucleotides, the CDR3 is TGTGCCAGCAGCATAGGAGCTATTTACGAGCAGTACTTC. V is TRBV5-8 and J is TRBJ2-7; no definite D call. V was cut by 4 bases and J by 4 bases, with 12 bases left in between. The CDR3 consists of 13 residues. Germline assignment: CDR1 SGHTS and CDR2 YDEGEE.

The genes are TRBV21-1 and TRBJ1-4; the tabulated D call, TRBD1, remains unverified against the DNA. TRBV21-1 is reported as a pseudogene. The CDR3 extends over 15 amino acids. CDR3 sequence reads: CASLHPGQGNEKLFF. The CDR3 DNA reads TGTGCCAGCCTTCACCCGGGACAGGGTAATGAAAAACTGTTTTTT.

The rearrangement joins TRBV9 to TRBJ1-4; D is undetermined. The CDR3 contains 14 residues. CDR1 is SGDLS, CDR2 YYNGEE, per germline. The V and J ends lost 1 base and 3 bases respectively, with 7 bases between them. The CDR3, as DNA: TGTGCCAGCAGCGTATCTGTGTCTAATGAAAAACTGTTTTTT. Protein sequence: CASSVSVSNEKLFF.

The genes are TRBV7-9 and TRBJ1-3; TRBD1 matches 7 bases. V dropped 4 bases and J dropped 4; count of bases not matched to a gene: 4. The length of the CDR3 is 14 residues. Germline loops: CDR1 SEHNR, CDR2 FQNEAQ (reference sequence). CDR3 sequence (DNA): TGTGCCAGCAGCTCGATGGACAGGGGAAACACCATATATTTT. Protein sequence: CASSSMDRGNTIYF. The entire variable domain, with the rest obtained from reference TRBV7-9 and TRBJ1-3, is as follows: DTGVSQNPRHKITKRGQNVTFRCDPISEHNRLYWYRQTLGQGPEFLTYFQNEAQLEKSRLLSDRFSAERPKGSFSTLEIQRTEQGDSAMYLCASSSMDRGNTIYFGEGSWLTVV.

As concerns this clone: The same CDR3 arises from other DNA sequences in this sample as well. The chain has TRBV2 and TRBJ2-1, with 11 bases lining up with TRBD2. V dropped 5 bases and J dropped 7; count of bases not matched to a gene: 7. This CDR3 is built from 15 residues. Per the germline V gene, CDR1 is SNHLY and CDR2 is FYNNEI. CDR3 sequence (DNA): TGTGCCAGCAGTTTAGCGGGAGGGCCTGTTAATGAGCAGTTCTTC. This translates into CASSLAGGPVNEQFF.

The chain couples TRBV18 to TRBJ2-1, with TRBD2 matching 11 bases. The CDR3 runs 16 residues. Germline CDR1 is KGHSH and CDR2 is LQKENI. Trimming cost V 0 bases and J 8 bases; bases outside gene matches: 6. CDR3 region: CASSPPSLAGGHEQFF. CDR3 in DNA: TGTGCCAGCTCACCACCGTCGCTAGCGGGAGGACATGAGCAGTTCTTC.

V is TRBV10-3 and J is TRBJ2-1; 8 bases fit TRBD2. The CDR3 totals 13 residues. Germline CDR1 is ENHRY and CDR2 is SYGVKD. Unmatched junction bases numbered 5, after V lost 4 bases and J lost 9 bases. Here the CDR3 reads CAISVQRETEQFF. As DNA, the CDR3 is TGTGCCATCAGTGTTCAGCGGGAGACTGAGCAGTTCTTC.

This chain connects TRBV9 to TRBJ2-7, with 8 positions matching TRBD1. Germline V gene data show CDR1 as SGDLS and CDR2 as YYNGEE. J gave up 2 bases and V 5 bases, and 6 bases lay outside the gene matches. The CDR3 covers 14 residues. The CDR3 reads CASRNRGVTYEQYF. For the CDR3, the DNA is TGTGCCAGCAGGAACAGGGGGGTCACCTACGAGCAGTACTTC.